This entry describes one T cell receptor beta chain. This entry is derived from a study of blood T cell repertoires in COVID-19. Overall study context: Samples of COVID-19 (acute and convalescent) were obtained from the United States, Italy and Spain.

While infection was still active, Seattle patients were enrolled and then followed longitudinally. In the authors' methods: It was from reference gene primer amplification that nucleated cell counts were estimated. Method: immunoSEQ multiplex PCR; TCRdb's copy keeps in-frame clones and lacks some. That table supplies the V and J calls and clone size; D and trimming were determined from the DNA. Found here are 200,000 to 250,000 clones, under 85% of them singletons; the top ten hold roughly 1.3%. The sequence was collected from a woman in her thirties with COVID-19, enrolled during active disease. Specimen: peripheral blood.

DNA of the CDR3: TGCAGCGTTGAGGAACTAGCGGGAGCCCACAATGAGCAGTTCTTC. It translates to CSVEELAGAHNEQFF. The chain couples TRBV29-1 to TRBJ2-1, with TRBD2 identical over 11 bases. The CDR3 length is 15 residues. The germline V gene has CDR1 SQVTM and CDR2 ANQGSEA. J lost 5 bases, V lost 3 bases, and 6 bases had no gene match.